This T cell receptor beta chain was sequenced in a study of blood T cell repertoires in COVID-19. Clones were read by immunoSEQ multiplex PCR, and TCRdb kept only the in-frame ones, dropping some. The sample records 100,000 to 150,000 clones, around 89% being singletons. CDR1 is SEHNR, CDR2 FQNEAQ, per germline (reference sequence). This CDR3 contains 12 residues. The germline V and J ends were trimmed by 3 bases and 10 bases, with 9 bases remaining between them. This receptor was identified in a man aged 45-60 years with acute or convalescent COVID-19. This chain connects TRBV7-9 to TRBJ1-4; D remains unclear. The sequencing sample was made of peripheral blood. CDR3 loop: CASSFSAGKLFF. CDR3 coding DNA: TGTGCCAGCAGCTTTTCCGCCGGAAAACTGTTTTTT. The complete variable domain, with remaining parts taken from reference TRBV7-9 and TRBJ1-4, reads DTGVSQNPRHKITKRGQNVTFRCDPISEHNRLYWYRQTLGQGPEFLTYFQNEAQLEKSRLLSDRFSAERPKGSFSTLEIQRTEQGDSAMYLCASSFSAGKLFFGSGTQLSVL.